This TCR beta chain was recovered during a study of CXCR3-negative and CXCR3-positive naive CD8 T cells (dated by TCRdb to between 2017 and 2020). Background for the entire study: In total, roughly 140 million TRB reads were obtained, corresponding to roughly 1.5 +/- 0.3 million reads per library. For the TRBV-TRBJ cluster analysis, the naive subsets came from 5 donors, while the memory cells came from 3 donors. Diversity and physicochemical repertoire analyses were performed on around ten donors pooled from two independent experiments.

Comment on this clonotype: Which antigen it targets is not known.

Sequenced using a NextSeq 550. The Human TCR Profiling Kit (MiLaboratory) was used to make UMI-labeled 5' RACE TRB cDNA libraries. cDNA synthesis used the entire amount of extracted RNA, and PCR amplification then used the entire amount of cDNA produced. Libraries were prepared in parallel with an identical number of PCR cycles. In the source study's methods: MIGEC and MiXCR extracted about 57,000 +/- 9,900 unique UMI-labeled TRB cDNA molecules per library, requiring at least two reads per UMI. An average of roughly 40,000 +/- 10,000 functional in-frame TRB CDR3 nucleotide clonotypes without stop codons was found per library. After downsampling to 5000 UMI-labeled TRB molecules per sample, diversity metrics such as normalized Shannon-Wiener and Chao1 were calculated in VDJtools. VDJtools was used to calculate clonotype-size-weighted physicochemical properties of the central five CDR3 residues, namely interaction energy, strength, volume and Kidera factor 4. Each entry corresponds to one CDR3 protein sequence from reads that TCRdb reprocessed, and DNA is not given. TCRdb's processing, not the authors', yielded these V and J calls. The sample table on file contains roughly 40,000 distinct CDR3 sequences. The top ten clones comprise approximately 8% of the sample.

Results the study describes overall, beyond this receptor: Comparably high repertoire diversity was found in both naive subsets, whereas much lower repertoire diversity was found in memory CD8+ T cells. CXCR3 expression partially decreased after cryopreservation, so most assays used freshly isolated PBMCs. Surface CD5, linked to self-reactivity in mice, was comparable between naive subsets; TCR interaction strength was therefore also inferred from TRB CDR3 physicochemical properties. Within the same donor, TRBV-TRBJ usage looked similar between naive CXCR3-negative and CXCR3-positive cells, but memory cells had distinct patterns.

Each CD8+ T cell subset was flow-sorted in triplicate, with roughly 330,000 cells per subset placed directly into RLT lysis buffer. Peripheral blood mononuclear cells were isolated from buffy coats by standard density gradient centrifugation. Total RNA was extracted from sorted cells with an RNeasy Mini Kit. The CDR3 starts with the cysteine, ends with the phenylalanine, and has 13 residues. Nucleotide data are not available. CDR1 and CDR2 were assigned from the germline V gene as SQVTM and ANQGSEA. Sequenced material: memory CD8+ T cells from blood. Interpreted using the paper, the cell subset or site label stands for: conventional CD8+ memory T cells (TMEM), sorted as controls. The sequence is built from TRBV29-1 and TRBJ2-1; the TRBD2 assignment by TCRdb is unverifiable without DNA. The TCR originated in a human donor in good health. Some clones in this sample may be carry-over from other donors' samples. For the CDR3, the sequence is CSVGEGNKNEQFF.